A selection of T cell receptor beta chains follows, all from one sample in a study of T cells in Graves' hyperthyroidism and ophthalmopathy. TCRdb re-called the multiplex PCR reads with MiXCR, one entry per CDR3 protein. This table has 490,000 or so distinct CDR3 sequences, about 20% appearing once. The sequenced material came from blood. Receptors originate from a man aged 35-49 years with Graves' ophthalmopathy. CDR3s include the opening cysteine and the closing phenylalanine or tryptophan. The order of the fields is D gene, J gene, V gene, clone size, CDR3 protein, CDR3 DNA. A D gene is named only where the DNA matches it firmly. The size field is filled for only some rows; it gives once, few, many or a size class.

.,TRBJ2-1,TRBV20-1,.,CSARRTQRTSSYNEQFF,TGCAGTGCACGAAGGACCCAGAGGACGAGCTCCTACAATGAGCAGTTCTTC
.,TRBJ1-3,TRBV12-3/TRBV12-4,many,CASRKGNTIYF,TGTGCCAGCAGGAAAGGGAACACCATATATTTT
.,TRBJ1-5,TRBV18,many,CASSPPGTNQPQHF,TGTGCCAGCTCACCACCCGGGACCAATCAGCCCCAGCATTTT
.,TRBJ1-2,TRBV7-6,.,CASSLRSARGYTF,TGTGCCAGCAGCTTAAGGTCGGCGCGTGGCTACACCTTC
TRBD1,TRBJ2-7,TRBV5-1,few,CASSLEQGASVFSEQYF,TGCGCCAGCAGCTTGGAACAGGGGGCCTCGGTGTTCAGCGAGCAGTACTTC
.,TRBJ1-4,TRBV6-1,few,CASSFLGGVNEKLFF,TGTGCCAGCAGTTTCCTGGGGGGGGTGAATGAAAAACTGTTTTTT
.,TRBJ1-4,TRBV4-1,.,CASSQSNRGLSNEKLFF,TGCGCCAGCAGCCAATCGAATCGGGGGTTGTCTAATGAAAAACTGTTTTTT
TRBD1,TRBJ1-4,TRBV18,many,CASSRGPGGGGEKLFF,TGTGCCAGCTCACGCGGCCCAGGGGGCGGAGGGGAAAAACTGTTTTTT
.,TRBJ2-7,TRBV5-1,few,CASSFGRVGDYEQYF,TGCGCCAGCAGCTTCGGCAGGGTAGGAGACTACGAGCAGTACTTC
TRBD1,TRBJ1-1,TRBV5-1,many,CASSVGQGNTEAFF,TGCGCCAGCAGCGTGGGACAGGGGAACACTGAAGCTTTCTTT
.,TRBJ2-1,TRBV12-3/TRBV12-4,many,CASSSRLERDNEQFF,TGTGCCAGCAGCTCGAGACTAGAAAGGGACAATGAGCAGTTCTTC
.,TRBJ2-1,TRBV28,.,CASTPAQVVDEQFF,TGTGCCAGCACCCCCGCTCAGGTGGTCGATGAGCAGTTCTTC
TRBD2,TRBJ2-3,TRBV6-5,many,CASSYRTYPGTSGGGTDTQYF,TGTGCCAGCAGTTACCGCACTTACCCCGGGACTAGCGGAGGAGGGACAGATACGCAGTATTTT
.,TRBJ1-2,TRBV6-1,.,CASSDPRFNYGYTF,TGTGCCAGCAGTGACCCCAGGTTTAACTATGGCTACACCTTC
.,TRBJ1-1,TRBV3-1,few,CASSQDKRGYTEAFF,TGTGCCAGCAGCCAAGATAAAAGGGGTTACACTGAAGCTTTCTTT
.,TRBJ1-1,TRBV5-1,many,CASSDDQIKNTEAFF,TGCGCCAGCAGCGATGACCAGATAAAGAACACTGAAGCTTTCTTT
TRBD1,TRBJ2-3,TRBV9,once,CASSVTTGTQYF,TGTGCCAGCAGCGTTACGACAGGGACGCAGTATTTT
.,TRBJ1-4,TRBV10-1,few,CASSDGGELFF,TGCGCCAGCAGTGACGGTGGAGAACTGTTTTTT
.,TRBJ1-2,TRBV19,.,CASKRENTYGYTF,TGTGCCAGTAAAAGGGAGAACACCTATGGCTACACCTTC
.,TRBJ2-3,TRBV28,many,CASLSKYTDTQYF,TGTGCCAGTCTATCGAAGTACACAGATACGCAGTATTTT
TRBD1,TRBJ2-7,TRBV7-6,.,CASSSRDRSADEQYF,TGTGCCAGCAGCTCACGGGACAGATCCGCTGATGAGCAGTACTTC
.,TRBJ2-7,TRBV28,few,CASIFKGGTPVPMYF,TGTGCCAGCATCTTCAAAGGAGGGACACCGGTTCCGATGTACTTC
TRBD1,TRBJ2-7,TRBV6-1,many,CASRTTGGKTYEQYF,TGTGCCAGCAGGACGACAGGGGGGAAGACCTACGAGCAGTACTTC